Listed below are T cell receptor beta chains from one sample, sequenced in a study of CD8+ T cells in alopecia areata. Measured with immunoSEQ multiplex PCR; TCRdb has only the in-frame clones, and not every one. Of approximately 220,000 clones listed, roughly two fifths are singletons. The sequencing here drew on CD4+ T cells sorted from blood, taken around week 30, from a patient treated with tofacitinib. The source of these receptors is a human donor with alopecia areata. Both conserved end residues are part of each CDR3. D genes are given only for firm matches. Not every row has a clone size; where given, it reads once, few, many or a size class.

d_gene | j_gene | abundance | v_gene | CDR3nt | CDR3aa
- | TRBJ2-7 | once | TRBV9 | TGTGCCAGCAGCGTAGATAGGGACCACGAGCAGTACTTC | CASSVDRDHEQYF
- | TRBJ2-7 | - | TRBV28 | TGTGCCAGCAGTTTGACAGGCTTGGCCTACGAGCAGTACTTC | CASSLTGLAYEQYF
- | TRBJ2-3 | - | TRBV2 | TGTGCCAGCAGGGAGGGGGATACGCAGTATTTT | CASREGDTQYF
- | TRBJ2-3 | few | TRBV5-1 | TGCGCCAGCAGCCCGGTGGTGGCAGCTGGAACAGATACGCAGTATTTT | CASSPVVAAGTDTQYF
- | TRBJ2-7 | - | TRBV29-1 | TGCAGCGTTCGGGACCTCTACGAGCAGTACTTC | CSVRDLYEQYF
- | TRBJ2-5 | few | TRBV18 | TGTGCCAGCTCACCAGTGGAGACCCAGTACTTC | CASSPVETQYF
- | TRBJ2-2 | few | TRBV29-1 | TGCAGCGCCCTGGGTGCGGGGAACACCGGGGAGCTGTTTTTT | CSALGAGNTGELFF
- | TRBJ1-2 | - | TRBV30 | TGTGCCTGGAGTGTAGGAGGCTATGGCTACACCTTC | CAWSVGGYGYTF
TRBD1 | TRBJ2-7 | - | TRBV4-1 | TGCGCCAGCAGCAAGACGGGACAGGAGGTCCACGAGCAGTACTTC | CASSKTGQEVHEQYF
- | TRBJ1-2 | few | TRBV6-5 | TGTGCCAGCACCCCCAGGGGAGTCCCTAGGGGCTACACCTTC | CASTPRGVPRGYTF
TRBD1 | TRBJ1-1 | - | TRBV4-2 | TGTGCCAGCAGCCAAGTTCGGGACAGGGAGTTGAACACTGAAGCTTTCTTT | CASSQVRDRELNTEAFF
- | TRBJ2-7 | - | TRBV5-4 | TGTGCCTCATTGGACCCTTACTCCTACGAGCAGTACTTC | CASLDPYSYEQYF
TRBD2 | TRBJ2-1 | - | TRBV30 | TGTGCCTGGAGCGGCGGGAGCTCCTACAATGAGCAGTTCTTC | CAWSGGSSYNEQFF
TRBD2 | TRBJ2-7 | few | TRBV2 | TGTGCCAGTTGCCCTAGCGGACCCTACGAGCAGTACTTC | CASCPSGPYEQYF
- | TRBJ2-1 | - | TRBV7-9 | TGTGCCAGCATGGAGAGCTCCTACAATGAGCAGTTCTTC | CASMESSYNEQFF
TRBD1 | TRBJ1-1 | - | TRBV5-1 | TGCGCCAGCAGCTTGGGACAGGGTCAGACTGAAGCTTTCTTT | CASSLGQGQTEAFF